This TCR beta chain came from a study of T cells in Graves' hyperthyroidism and ophthalmopathy. Study-wide results and caveats: Researchers report that a 13 V-J model separated ophthalmopathy from stable hyperthyroidism.

To note about this clonotype: Its antigen remains unidentified.

The source material, RNA transcripts, was used to amplify TCR beta CDR3 regions. When the TCR CDR3 underwent first-round RT-PCR, the HTBI primer set was used. TCRdb reprocessed the multiplex PCR reads via MiXCR and lists one record per CDR3 protein. The sample yields about half a million distinct CDR3 sequences, 15% to 20% seen once. Trimming cost V 4 bases and J 4 bases; bases outside gene matches: 5. Germline CDR1 is LGHNT and CDR2 is FRNRAP. The CDR3 sequence is 14 residues long. The sample consisted of blood. The origin of this receptor is a man aged 40-50 years with Graves' ophthalmopathy. The J gene is TRBJ1-2, the V gene TRBV12-5, with 8 bases lining up with TRBD1. The CDR3 here is CASGSSGGGYGYTF. CDR3 DNA sequence: TGTGCTAGTGGTTCGTCAGGGGGCGGCTATGGCTACACCTTC.